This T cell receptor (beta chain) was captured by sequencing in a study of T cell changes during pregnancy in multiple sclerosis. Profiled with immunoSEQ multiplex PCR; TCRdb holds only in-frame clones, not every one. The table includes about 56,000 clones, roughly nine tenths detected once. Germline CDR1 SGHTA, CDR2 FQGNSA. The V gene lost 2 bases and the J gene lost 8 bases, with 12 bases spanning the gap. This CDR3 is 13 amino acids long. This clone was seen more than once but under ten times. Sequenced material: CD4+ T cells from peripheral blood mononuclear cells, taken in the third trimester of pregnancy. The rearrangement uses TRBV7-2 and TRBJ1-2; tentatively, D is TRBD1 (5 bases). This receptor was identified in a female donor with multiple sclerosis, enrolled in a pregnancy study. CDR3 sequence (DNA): TGTGCCAGCAGCTTAAGCCAGGGTAAAGGCTACACCTTC. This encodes CASSLSQGKGYTF.